This T cell receptor (beta chain) was obtained from a study of shared clonotypes between healthy human individuals. Subsets obtained from CD4+ cells comprised CD45RA+ naive and CD45RA-negative memory cells. Germline CDR1 reads MDHEN; CDR2 reads SYDVKM. The CDR3 extends over 12 amino acids. With 4 bases removed from V and 7 bases from J, the gap between germline ends came to 7 bases. Once extracted for a subset, genomic DNA was divided evenly among several immunoSEQ plates. Using immunoSEQ multiplex PCR, the repertoire was profiled, and TCRdb retains in-frame clones only, with some absent. This table has a few million clones, approximately 93% appearing once.

The V and J genes are TRBV28 and TRBJ1-4; D is undetermined. The sequence was collected from a young man in good health. Some clones in this sample may be carry-over from other donors' samples. Sequences were obtained from naive CD4+ T cells from PBMCs. Subset of the sample: CD45RA+ positively selected. CDR3 amino acids: CASSSVSEKLFF. In nucleotides, the CDR3 is TGTGCCAGCAGTTCAGTGAGTGAAAAACTGTTTTTT. Full variable domain (outside the CDR3, taken from reference TRBV28 and TRBJ1-4): DVKVTQSSRYLVKRTGEKVFLECVQDMDHENMFWYRQDPGLGLRLIYFSYDVKMKEKGDIPEGYSVSREKKERFSLILESASTNQTSMYLCASSSVSEKLFFGSGTQLSVL.